This T cell receptor (beta chain) is from a study of cytomegalovirus exposure and HLA in healthy donors. General study results and limits: Previously analyzed data showed that most TCR beta V segments were productive at a frequency of about 87% or about 30%. For TCR beta chains, V- and J-gene trimming was later linked to a missense DCLRE1C variant. A later analysis appeared to link common viral pathogens to several of the most significant clusters.

Primers: 60 Vbeta forward and 13 Jbeta reverse. Original processing notes: Approximately 83 million unique TCR beta chains, roughly 11 million shared, were counted in a later analysis. The data were produced by immunoSEQ multiplex PCR, yet TCRdb's version contains in-frame clones alone and is incomplete. The DNA was the basis for D and trimming; V, J and clone size are from that table. The listing contains about 77,000 clones. With regard to this clone: Its specificity is unknown.

There are 15 residues in the CDR3. V was trimmed by 5 bases and J by 1 base, leaving 12 bases between them. The germline V gene encodes CDR1 LGHNA and CDR2 YNFKEQ. Material: PBMCs. This chain joins TRBV4-2 and TRBJ2-1, with a tentative D call TRBD1 (6 bases). This clonotype originated in a middle-aged man in good health and CMV-seropositive. For the CDR3, the DNA is TGTGCCAGCAGCAGAAGCAGGGGTTCCTACAATGAGCAGTTCTTC. Translated, it gives CASSRSRGSYNEQFF.